What follows are 24 T cell receptor beta chains derived from one specimen sequenced in a study of T cell responses to AZD1222 COVID-19 vaccine (dated by TCRdb to the early 2020s). The receptor library was made with the immunoSEQ multiplex PCR assay. Entries here come from immuneACCESS through TCRdb and include only in-frame sequences with V and J called. Some clones fail to appear in such tables; in the studies checked, an unresolved V gene covers under half of the shortfall, and the cause of the remainder is unknown. Recorded for this sample are over 150,000 clones; more than 75% of them occurred a single time. Approximately 4.3% of the sample goes to the ten largest clones. Read against the paper, the sample's time point label means: about 28 days (+/-7) after the second vaccine dose. Sequenced here: peripheral blood, sampled 28 days after the second AZD1222 dose. These receptors originate from an adult who received the AZD1222 COVID-19 vaccine.

The genes are TRBV19 and TRBJ2-3; the match to TRBD2 covers 9 bases. CDR3 length: 14 residues. V gave up 7 bases and J gave up 1 base; unmatched junction bases: 3. Per germline, CDR1 LNHDA and CDR2 SQIVND (reference sequence). The CDR3: CASKLAGRTDTQYF. Written as DNA, the CDR3 is TGTGCCAGTAAACTAGCGGGTCGCACAGATACGCAGTATTTT. The full variable domain, completed using reference TRBV19 and TRBJ2-3, is DGGITQSPKYLFRKEGQNVTLSCEQNLNHDAMYWYRQDPGQGLRLIYYSQIVNDFQKGDIAEGYSVSREKKESFPLTVTSAQKNPTAFYLCASKLAGRTDTQYFGPGTRLTVL.

This clone was counted between two and nine times. This sequence joins TRBV11-2 and TRBJ2-2; D might be TRBD1 or TRBD2, each matching 5 bases. V was shortened by 6 bases and J by 10 bases, with 9 bases between the two germline ends. Germline CDR1 is SGHAT and CDR2 is FQNNGV. The CDR3 runs 11 residues. The DNA for the CDR3 is TGTGCCAGCAGTCTGGGGGAGGAGCTGTTTTTT. Translated: CASSLGEELFF.

The chain recombines TRBV4-2 with TRBJ2-4, with D maybe TRBD2 (6 bases). Germline values: CDR1 LGHNA, CDR2 YNFKEQ. Trimming took off 0 bases at V and 1 base at J, with 10 bases between the two ends. The CDR3 is 16 amino acids. In DNA form, the CDR3 reads TGTGCCAGCAGCCAAGATCGCGGGGTTGCCAAAAACATTCAGTACTTC. It is translated as CASSQDRGVAKNIQYF.

About this clone: This sample includes further DNA sequences coding for the same CDR3. The chain carries TRBV7-9 and TRBJ1-2; possible D gene TRBD1, 5 bases. Germline loops: CDR1 SEHNR, CDR2 FQNEAQ (reference sequence). Trimming cost V 1 base and J 3 bases, with 6 bases left between them. The length of the CDR3 is 13 residues. This chain's CDR3 is CASSLVGDYGYTF. The CDR3 DNA is TGTGCCAGCAGCTTAGTGGGGGACTATGGCTACACCTTC.

This CDR3 is CASSSSTSGGAHTGELFF. In nucleotides, the CDR3 is TGTGCCAGCAGCTCGTCGACTAGCGGGGGGGCCCACACCGGGGAGCTGTTTTTT. This chain links TRBV5-4 with TRBJ2-2; 14 nucleotides match TRBD2. V gave up 3 bases and J gave up 3 bases; unmatched junction bases: 7. This CDR3 contains 18 residues. Germline CDR1 and CDR2: SGHNT and YYREEE (reference sequence).

This clone has only a few counts. This chain joins TRBV30 and TRBJ1-1, with D unresolved. The V end was cut by 3 bases, the J end by 8 bases, with 16 bases between. This CDR3 contains 13 residues. Per the germline V gene, CDR1 is GTSNPN and CDR2 is SVGIG (reference sequence). The DNA of the CDR3 is TGTGCCTGGAGCGGAGGAGGTATTGGCGAAGCTTTCTTT. This translates into CAWSGGGIGEAFF.

V and J are TRBV27 and TRBJ2-5; 11 bases match TRBD2. This CDR3 spans 16 amino acids. Germline loops: CDR1 MNHEY, CDR2 SMNVEV (reference sequence). Losses at the gene ends were 6 bases for V and 5 bases for J; bases not matched to a gene: 11. The CDR3 nucleotides read TGTGCCAGCAGCCGACTAGCGGGGACCAAGTCGGAGACCCAGTACTTC. Its protein product is CASSRLAGTKSETQYF.

On this clone itself: Relative to the germline gene, one junction end is altered; a read error may explain this. The chain recombines TRBV30 with TRBJ1-6, with TRBD1 as a possible D gene (5 bases). The V gene's germline CDR1 is GTSNPN and CDR2 SVGIG (reference sequence). The CDR3 loop spans 13 amino acids. The CDR3 DNA sequence: TGTGCCTGGAGTTACGGGGACCCCCTGGAGTTAAATTTT. Translated: CAWSYGDPLELNF. Combining the CDR3 with reference TRBV30 and TRBJ1-6 gives the whole variable domain SQTIHQWPATLVQPVGSPLSLECTVEGTSNPNLYWYRQAAGRGLQLLFYSVGIGQISSEVPQNLSASRPQDRQFILSSKKLLLSDSGFYLCAWSYGDPLELNFGNGTRLTVT.

The chain links TRBV6-5 to TRBJ2-2; possible D gene TRBD1, 5 bases. The CDR3 has 13 amino acids. Germline CDR1 and CDR2: MNHEY and SVGAGI. V was trimmed by 7 bases and J by 3 bases, leaving 9 bases between them. This CDR3 reads CASIQGDTGELFF. CDR3 DNA sequence: TGTGCCAGCATCCAGGGTGACACCGGGGAGCTGTTTTTT.

This clone was seen more than once but under ten times. Within the sample, other DNA sequences also encode this same CDR3. V usage is TRBV7-2 and J usage is TRBJ1-1; no reliable D call. Germline lookup yields CDR1 SGHTA and CDR2 FQGNSA. V gave up 3 bases and J gave up 1 base, with 6 bases separating them. The CDR3 covers 13 residues. CDR3 coding DNA: TGTGCCAGCAGCTTCCAGGAGAACACTGAAGCTTTCTTT. It is translated as CASSFQENTEAFF.

The V gene is TRBV9, the J gene TRBJ1-1; D gene unclear. V was clipped by 0 bases and J by 0 bases, with 6 bases between them. The CDR3 is 14 residues long. Germline CDR1 and CDR2: SGDLS and YYNGEE. The CDR3 nucleotides are TGTGCCAGCAGCGTAGTCGGTTTGAACACTGAAGCTTTCTTT. Amino acid sequence: CASSVVGLNTEAFF.

The V and J genes are TRBV7-9 and TRBJ1-6; D gene ambiguous. The V gene's germline CDR1 is SEHNR and CDR2 FQNEAQ (reference sequence). Deletions cut 2 bases from V and 7 bases from J, with 6 bases between. This CDR3 has 13 amino acids. In DNA form, the CDR3 reads TGTGCCAGCAGCTTAAACGAGAATTCACCCCTCCACTTT. Amino acid sequence: CASSLNENSPLHF.

This clone was seen just once. V usage is TRBV5-1 and J usage is TRBJ1-1; D is uncertain. Germline V lookup: CDR1 SGHRS, CDR2 YFSETQ. Trimming removed 2 bases at V and 5 bases at J, with 10 bases between. The CDR3 contains 13 residues. In DNA, the CDR3 is TGCGCCAGCAGCTTTCGGCGTCCTACTGAAGCTTTCTTT. It yields the protein CASSFRRPTEAFF.

The chain carries TRBV6-5 and TRBJ1-1; D possibly corresponds to TRBD1 (6 bases). Germline CDR1 MNHEY, CDR2 SVGAGI. The CDR3 is 14 residues long. Trimming removed 0 bases from V and 5 bases from J, with 10 bases in between. The CDR3 bases are TGTGCCAGCAGTTACTCGCGGCAGGGGACTGAAGCTTTCTTT. It specifies CASSYSRQGTEAFF.

This chain links TRBV6-2 or TRBV6-3 with TRBJ2-7; the D gene is possibly TRBD1 (6 bases). CDR1 MNHEY and CDR2 SVGEGT come from the germline V gene. Trimming left V 4 bases short and J 2 bases short, with 15 bases between. This CDR3 has 15 amino acids. As DNA, the CDR3 is TGTGCCAGCAGTTCGCCGGGACACAACACCTACGAGCAGTACTTC. This gives the protein CASSSPGHNTYEQYF.

The chain employs TRBV5-1 and TRBJ2-3, with 11 bases aligning to TRBD2. Unmatched junction bases numbered 5, after V lost 4 bases and J lost 4 bases. The CDR3 is made up of 15 amino acids. The germline CDR1 and CDR2 sequences are SGHRS and YFSETQ. The DNA of the CDR3 is TGCGCCAGCAGCACAGTAGCGGGGGGGCCAGATACGCAGTATTTT. Its translation: CASSTVAGGPDTQYF.

This clone was detected only once. The CDR3: CSVGSGTGNTEAFF. For the CDR3, the DNA is TGCAGCGTTGGTTCCGGGACAGGGAACACTGAAGCTTTCTTT. The V and J genes are TRBV29-1 and TRBJ1-1, with TRBD1 matching 8 bases. The CDR3 sequence is 14 residues long. Trimming at V came to 4 bases and at J to 1 base, leaving 5 bases not matched to a gene. CDR1 is SQVTM and CDR2 is ANQGSEA in the germline V gene.

This chain links TRBV18 with TRBJ2-1; perhaps TRBD1 as D (6 bases). This CDR3 spans 15 amino acids. With 5 bases removed from V and 7 bases from J, the gap between germline ends came to 18 bases. Germline values: CDR1 KGHSH, CDR2 LQKENI. CDR3 loop: CASSTTGNGLNEQFF. For the CDR3, the DNA is TGTGCCAGCTCAACAACAGGGAATGGTCTAAATGAGCAGTTCTTC.

The rearrangement joins TRBV10-2 to TRBJ1-5, with 12 bases that match TRBD1. The germline V gene encodes CDR1 WSHSY and CDR2 SAAADI. With 3 bases clipped from V and 7 bases from J, the junction kept 4 bases outside the gene matches. The CDR3 loop spans 15 amino acids. CDR3 coding DNA: TGCGCCAGCAGTGAAGGGACAGGGGGCGAACAGCCCCAGCATTTT. Its protein product is CASSEGTGGEQPQHF.

This clone is a singleton in its sample. The chain couples TRBV7-2 to TRBJ2-7; unclear D gene. CDR1 is SGHTA, CDR2 FQGNSA, per germline. Trimming removed 3 bases from V and 6 bases from J, with 6 bases in between. The CDR3 covers 11 residues. CDR3 DNA sequence: TGTGCCAGCAGCTTCTTGGGCGAGCAGTACTTC. As protein: CASSFLGEQYF.

This chain connects TRBV7-9 to TRBJ2-3; 11 bases agree with TRBD2. Germline CDR1 and CDR2: SEHNR and FQNEAQ (reference sequence). V lost 5 bases to trimming and J lost 2 bases; unmatched junction nucleotides: 6. This CDR3 comprises 16 residues. For the CDR3, the DNA is TGTGCCAGCAGCGTGACTAGCGGGGAGTCCACAGATACGCAGTATTTT. Protein sequence: CASSVTSGESTDTQYF.

This chain connects TRBV15 to TRBJ1-4; D is uncertain. Germline V lookup: CDR1 LNHNV, CDR2 YYDKDF (reference sequence). This CDR3 is 15 amino acids long. Trimming left V 4 bases short and J 5 bases short, with 14 bases between. Here the CDR3 DNA reads TGTGCCACCAGCAAACCGATTTCCTTCAATGAAAAACTGTTTTTT. The encoded protein is CATSKPISFNEKLFF.

This clone was counted a single time. At the DNA level, this CDR3 is encoded by other sequences in the same sample as well. The J gene is TRBJ1-5, the V gene TRBV27; D unclear. V shed 8 bases and J shed 1 base, with 6 bases lying between them. The CDR3 is made up of 12 amino acids. Looked up from germline, CDR1 is MNHEY and CDR2 is SMNVEV (reference sequence). The CDR3 bases are TGTGCCAGCGGGCGAAGCAATCAGCCCCAGCATTTT. Translating it yields CASGRSNQPQHF.

The V and J genes are TRBV7-2 and TRBJ1-6; a weak D match, TRBD1 (5 bases). The CDR3 consists of 16 residues. The V and J ends lost 2 bases and 7 bases respectively, with 15 bases between them. Per the germline V gene, CDR1 is SGHTA and CDR2 is FQGNSA. The CDR3 sequence: CASSLMSGVKNSPLHF. The CDR3 coding sequence is TGTGCCAGCAGCTTAATGTCGGGGGTTAAGAATTCACCCCTCCACTTT.